The present T cell receptor (beta chain) was sequenced within a study of cytomegalovirus exposure and HLA in healthy donors. About the research overall: The same platform was used for the 110 or so validation repertoires and the roughly 670 first-cohort repertoires, a later analysis reported.

The donors were in the approximately 110-subject validation cohort; that cohort was separate from the roughly 620-subject first cohort. Measured with immunoSEQ multiplex PCR; TCRdb has only the in-frame clones, and not every one. In the table there are 200,000 to 250,000 clones, roughly 83% of which are singletons. V gave up 6 bases and J gave up 5 bases, with 19 bases separating them. Germline V CDR1 and CDR2: MNHEY, SVGAGI. CDR3 length: 15 residues. Study-wide points: The authors confirmed in vitro that a few CMV-associated chains were specific for CMV antigens.

This clone is a singleton in its sample. Its cognate antigen is unknown. Sequencing was carried out using PBMCs. This receptor was taken from a woman aged 25 to 39 in good health and CMV-seropositive. V usage is TRBV6-5 and J usage is TRBJ1-2; no reliable D call. The CDR3 DNA reads TGTGCCAGCAGACCGTTGACCGACACCCCATATGGCTACACCTTC. It codes for CASRPLTDTPYGYTF.